Presented here are 29 T cell receptor beta chains from one specimen sequenced in a study of T cell responses to AZD1222 COVID-19 vaccine. Here immunoSEQ multiplex PCR was the method, and the copy in TCRdb shows in-frame clones only, minus some. The table lists 65,000 to 100,000 clones, almost 90% of them singletons, with about 7.1% in the top ten. Specimen: peripheral blood, collected 28 days after the second AZD1222 dose. Source of these receptors: an adult who received the AZD1222 COVID-19 vaccine.

The chain couples TRBV5-1 to TRBJ2-4, with D uncertain. V was trimmed by 3 bases and J by 11 bases, leaving 9 bases between them. There are 11 residues in the CDR3. CDR1 is SGHRS and CDR2 is YFSETQ in the germline V gene. The CDR3 protein is CASSSGQFQYF. In nucleotides, the CDR3 is TGCGCCAGCAGCTCGGGCCAATTTCAGTACTTC.

The V and J genes are TRBV4-2 and TRBJ2-7; D perhaps matches TRBD1 (6 bases). This CDR3 comprises 13 residues. The V end was cut by 0 bases, the J end by 8 bases, with 11 bases between. The germline CDR1 and CDR2 sequences are LGHNA and YNFKEQ. CDR3 bases: TGTGCCAGCAGCCAAGACACAGGGTATCAGCAGTACTTC. Its translation is CASSQDTGYQQYF.

This chain connects TRBV24-1 to TRBJ2-2, with D possibly matching TRBD2 (6 bases). This CDR3 spans 15 amino acids. Germline CDR1 reads KGHDR; CDR2 reads SFDVKD. Trimming shortened V by 3 bases and J by 0 bases, and 7 bases separated the two germline ends. For the CDR3, the DNA is TGTGCCACCAGTGATAGGAGGGCGAACACCGGGGAGCTGTTTTTT. This sequence encodes CATSDRRANTGELFF.

The V gene is TRBV30, the J gene TRBJ1-1; a weak D match, TRBD1 (6 bases). Trimming took 0 bases from V and 1 from J, leaving 6 bases between them. CDR1 and CDR2 (germline): GTSNPN, SVGIG (reference sequence). The CDR3 is made up of 13 amino acids. DNA of the CDR3: TGTGCCTGGAGTGTGGGGGCGAACACTGAAGCTTTCTTT. This sequence encodes CAWSVGANTEAFF.

The V and J genes are TRBV6-5 and TRBJ1-2, with 9 bases fitting TRBD1. Germline V gene sequence: CDR1 MNHEY, CDR2 SVGAGI. This CDR3 is built from 14 residues. V lost 2 bases and J lost 10; bases outside the gene matches: 8. The CDR3 is CASSYEGQGRSYTF. CDR3 coding DNA: TGTGCCAGCAGTTACGAGGGACAGGGTCGATCCTACACCTTC.

This clone has only a few counts. The chain uses TRBV2 and TRBJ2-3, with 7 bases lining up with TRBD1. CDR3 length equals 13 residues. Per the germline V gene, CDR1 is SNHLY and CDR2 is FYNNEI. V shed 7 bases, J shed 5 bases, and the junction held 6 bases outside the gene matches. The CDR3 DNA sequence: TGTGCCAGCATGACGAACAGGGGAGATACGCAGTATTTT. Its translation is CASMTNRGDTQYF.

The J gene is TRBJ1-6, the V gene TRBV28; the match to TRBD1 covers 11 bases. The CDR3 runs to 15 residues. Germline lookup yields CDR1 MDHEN and CDR2 SYDVKM. The V segment lost 3 bases and the J segment 10 bases; nucleotides outside the gene matches: 5. The CDR3 nucleotides are TGTGCCAGCAGTTTGGACAGGGGGCGCGGGTCACCCCTCCACTTT. Protein: CASSLDRGRGSPLHF. The variable domain in full, completed from reference TRBV28 and TRBJ1-6, reads DVKVTQSSRYLVKRTGEKVFLECVQDMDHENMFWYRQDPGLGLRLIYFSYDVKMKEKGDIPEGYSVSREKKERFSLILESASTNQTSMYLCASSLDRGRGSPLHFGNGTRLTVT.

This clone has only one observation. The V call is TRBV28, the J call TRBJ1-1, with unresolved D. Germline V gene data show CDR1 as MDHEN and CDR2 as SYDVKM. Trimming removed 1 base from V and 5 bases from J, with 14 bases in between. There are 15 residues in the CDR3. CDR3 DNA: TGTGCCAGCAGTTTATCTCGCGGGAGGGTGACTGAAGCTTTCTTT. Protein sequence: CASSLSRGRVTEAFF.

The chain links TRBV7-9 to TRBJ2-3; D gene ambiguous. Trimming left V 4 bases short and J 4 bases short, with 3 bases between. The CDR3 totals 11 residues. Germline CDR1 SEHNR, CDR2 FQNEAQ (reference sequence). CDR3: CASSSSDTQYF. CDR3 nucleotide sequence: TGTGCCAGCAGCTCATCAGATACGCAGTATTTT.

V gene TRBV5-1 combines with J gene TRBJ2-2; D is ambiguous. Trimming stripped 2 bases from V and 4 bases from J, with 6 bases between. The CDR3 covers 13 residues. Germline lookup yields CDR1 SGHRS and CDR2 YFSETQ. DNA for the CDR3: TGCGCCAGCAGCTTACAGAGCACCGGGGAGCTGTTTTTT. It yields the protein CASSLQSTGELFF.

This sequence joins TRBV6-5 and TRBJ2-3, with no clear D. V gave up 8 bases and J gave up 3 bases, with 15 bases separating them. This CDR3 has 14 amino acids. The germline V gene encodes CDR1 MNHEY and CDR2 SVGAGI. This CDR3 reads CASRAPGHTDTQYF. The CDR3 DNA sequence: TGTGCCAGCCGGGCGCCTGGCCATACAGATACGCAGTATTTT.

This CDR3 reads CASSPDSNQPQHF. Written as DNA, the CDR3 is TGTGCCAGCTCACCAGATAGCAATCAGCCCCAGCATTTT. The rearrangement joins TRBV18 to TRBJ1-5; D uncertain. The CDR3 consists of 13 residues. Germline V gives CDR1 KGHSH, CDR2 LQKENI. The V end was cut by 2 bases, the J end by 0 bases, with 2 bases between.

This rearrangement joins TRBV25-1 to TRBJ2-7, with 7 bases matching TRBD2. V was pared by 4 bases and J by 0 bases, with 9 bases of the junction left unmatched. The CDR3 extends over 16 amino acids. The V gene's germline CDR1 is MGHDK and CDR2 SYGVNS. The CDR3 loop is CASSGSIAGGSYEQYF. The CDR3 nucleotides read TGTGCCAGCAGTGGTAGTATAGCGGGCGGCTCCTACGAGCAGTACTTC.

The gene calls are TRBV10-2 and TRBJ2-7; 8 bases map to TRBD2. Germline loops: CDR1 WSHSY, CDR2 SAAADI. V trimming: 0 bases; J trimming: 2 bases; junction bases outside the gene matches: 3. The CDR3 extends over 15 amino acids. The CDR3 sequence: CASSESAGGTYEQYF. CDR3 in DNA: TGCGCCAGCAGTGAGTCGGCGGGAGGAACCTACGAGCAGTACTTC.

In nucleotides, the CDR3 is TGTGCCAGCAGTTTATGGATCAGGGGGATGAACACTGAAGCTTTCTTT. Encoded protein: CASSLWIRGMNTEAFF. The rearrangement joins TRBV28 to TRBJ1-1; 7 bases are shared with TRBD1. Unmatched junction bases numbered 4, after V lost 0 bases and J lost 0 bases. CDR1 MDHEN and CDR2 SYDVKM come from the germline V gene. The CDR3 has 16 residues.

The rearrangement links TRBV30 to TRBJ1-4; tentative D call: TRBD1 (5 bases). Germline V CDR1 and CDR2: GTSNPN, SVGIG (reference sequence). The CDR3 length is 12 residues. V lost 0 bases, J lost 10 bases, and 9 bases lay in between. DNA of the CDR3: TGTGCCTGGAGTGTCCGGGACTCAAAACTGTTTTTT. It translates to CAWSVRDSKLFF.

This clone was detected only a few times. The V call is TRBV7-3, the J call TRBJ2-5, with 7 bases aligning to TRBD1. The CDR3 consists of 13 residues. Per the germline V gene, CDR1 is SGHTA and CDR2 is FQGTGA. Trimming at V came to 0 bases and at J to 5 bases, leaving 0 bases not matched to a gene. The CDR3 nucleotides are TGTGCCAGCAGCTTAACAGGGGGCGAGACCCAGTACTTC. Translation gives CASSLTGGETQYF.

The chain employs TRBV6-2 or TRBV6-3 and TRBJ2-7, with 11 bases identical to TRBD2. This CDR3 is built from 15 residues. From germline, CDR1 is MNHEY and CDR2 SVGEGT. With 2 bases clipped from V and 5 bases from J, the junction kept 5 bases outside the gene matches. CDR3 loop: CASSYKLAGVDEQYF. The CDR3 coding sequence is TGTGCCAGCAGTTACAAACTAGCGGGAGTCGACGAGCAGTACTTC.

The chain has TRBV5-1 and TRBJ2-3, with 8 bases matching TRBD1. Germline-derived CDR1 and CDR2 are SGHRS and YFSETQ. The CDR3 is made up of 17 amino acids. The trim removed 4 bases at V and 7 bases at J, leaving 17 bases unmatched. CDR3 coding DNA: TGCGCCAGCAGCCCACCCGACAGGGGTTGGGATCGGAATACGCAGTATTTT. Amino acids: CASSPPDRGWDRNTQYF.

J is TRBJ2-6 and V is TRBV27; D might be TRBD2 (5 bases). CDR1 is MNHEY and CDR2 is SMNVEV in the germline V gene (reference sequence). The ends were cut back, 0 bases at V and 0 bases at J, with 18 bases in the middle. The CDR3 length is 20 residues. CDR3 sequence reads: CASSLSLSGITPSGANVLTF. CDR3 sequence (DNA): TGTGCCAGCAGTTTATCTCTGTCGGGGATAACGCCCTCTGGGGCCAACGTCCTGACTTTC.

This clone was observed once. The CDR3 DNA reads TGTGCCAGCAGCCTGGGACCGGCGATCAATAACTATGGCTACACCTTC. Amino acid sequence: CASSLGPAINNYGYTF. The genes are TRBV5-5 and TRBJ1-2; weak D call: TRBD1 (5 bases). Germline assignment: CDR1 SGHKS and CDR2 YYEKEE (reference sequence). V was shortened by 4 bases and J by 1 base, with 17 bases between the two germline ends. The CDR3 totals 16 residues.

The chain has TRBV27 and TRBJ2-3; D gene ambiguous. The CDR3 length is 13 residues. Trimming stripped 5 bases from V and 6 bases from J, with 12 bases between. Germline loops: CDR1 MNHEY, CDR2 SMNVEV (reference sequence). The CDR3 region has the DNA TGTGCCAGCAGTCACGGACCAGAGGATACGCAGTATTTT. Protein product: CASSHGPEDTQYF.

J is TRBJ1-2 and V is TRBV19; TRBD1 might be the D (6 bases). Trimming left V 6 bases short and J 4 bases short, with 12 bases between. Germline-derived CDR1 and CDR2 are LNHDA and SQIVND (reference sequence). The CDR3 is made up of 13 amino acids. Here the CDR3 DNA reads TGTGCCAGTAGGGACAGTTCCTTCTATGGCTACACCTTC. Its translation is CASRDSSFYGYTF.

The chain couples TRBV18 to TRBJ1-2; TRBD1 aligns across 10 bases. J gave up 0 bases and V 0 bases, and 7 bases lay outside the gene matches. Germline CDR1 KGHSH, CDR2 LQKENI. The CDR3 runs to 18 residues. Written as DNA, the CDR3 is TGTGCCAGCTCACCACCGGCGGGACAGGGGACGTCTAACTATGGCTACACCTTC. This gives the protein CASSPPAGQGTSNYGYTF.

This clone was seen a handful of times. The J gene is TRBJ2-7, the V gene TRBV3-1 (or the pseudogene TRBV3-2), with 9 bases matching TRBD2. Germline CDR1 LGHDT, CDR2 YNNKEL (reference sequence). The CDR3 sequence is 14 residues long. Trimming at V came to 7 bases and at J to 2 bases, leaving 6 bases not matched to a gene. CDR3 residues: CASKGTSLAYEQYF. The CDR3 DNA is TGTGCCAGCAAAGGGACTAGCCTCGCCTACGAGCAGTACTTC.

About this clone: At the DNA level, this CDR3 is encoded by other sequences in the same sample as well. This rearrangement joins TRBV9 to TRBJ1-1, with 11 bases that match TRBD1. V shed 0 bases and J 3 bases; nucleotides not matched to a gene: 1. The CDR3 contains 15 residues. CDR1 SGDLS and CDR2 YYNGEE come from the germline V gene. CDR3 residues: CASSVVGQGDTEAFF. The CDR3 nucleotides are TGTGCCAGCAGCGTAGTGGGACAGGGGGACACTGAAGCTTTCTTT. The full variable domain, in which reference TRBV9 and TRBJ1-1 provide the parts outside the CDR3, is DSGVTQTPKHLITATGQRVTLRCSPRSGDLSVYWYQQSLDQGLQFLIQYYNGEERAKGNILERFSAQQFPDLHSELNLSSLELGDSALYFCASSVVGQGDTEAFFGQGTRLTVV.

The chain combines TRBV10-1 with TRBJ2-2; 8 positions agree with TRBD2. There are 16 residues in the CDR3. From germline, CDR1 is WNHNN and CDR2 SYGVQD (reference sequence). The J segment lost 1 base and the V segment lost 4 bases, leaving 5 bases of the junction unmatched. CDR3 DNA: TGCGCCAGCAGTGGAGGACTAGCAGTGAACACCGGGGAGCTGTTTTTT. Its protein product is CASSGGLAVNTGELFF.

V and J are TRBV24-1 and TRBJ2-7; a weak D match, TRBD2 (6 bases). This CDR3 is built from 12 residues. The V end lost 2 bases, the J end lost 10 bases, and 11 bases lay between the germline ends. CDR1 and CDR2 (germline): KGHDR, SFDVKD. The DNA for the CDR3 is TGTGCCACCAGTGATTCCCGACTAGAACAGTACTTC. Amino acids: CATSDSRLEQYF.

The chain carries TRBV21-1 and TRBJ1-1; the table's D call TRBD1 went unverified against the DNA. TRBV21-1 is a recognized pseudogene. The CDR3 runs 16 residues. The CDR3 region is CASSFRDSWALIEAFF. In nucleotides, the CDR3 is TGTGCCAGCAGTTTCCGGGACAGCTGGGCCCTTATTGAAGCTTTCTTT.